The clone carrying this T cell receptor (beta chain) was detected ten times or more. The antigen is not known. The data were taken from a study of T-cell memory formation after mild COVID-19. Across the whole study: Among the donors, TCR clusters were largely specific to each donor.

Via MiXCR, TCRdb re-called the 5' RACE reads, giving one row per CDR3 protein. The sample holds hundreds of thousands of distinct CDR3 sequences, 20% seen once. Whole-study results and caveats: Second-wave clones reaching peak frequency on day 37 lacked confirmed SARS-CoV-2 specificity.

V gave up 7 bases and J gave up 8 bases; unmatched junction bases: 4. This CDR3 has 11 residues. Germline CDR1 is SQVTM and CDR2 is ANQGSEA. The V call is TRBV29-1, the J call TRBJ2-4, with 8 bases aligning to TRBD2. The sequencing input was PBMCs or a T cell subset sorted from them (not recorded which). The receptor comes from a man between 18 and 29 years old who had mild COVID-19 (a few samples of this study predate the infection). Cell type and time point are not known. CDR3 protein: CSALGGDIQYF. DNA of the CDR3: TGCAGCGCCCTCGGGGGGGACATTCAGTACTTC.